Listed below are T cell receptor beta chains from one sample, sequenced in a study of glioma-infiltrating T cells after dendritic cell vaccination. Clones were read by immunoSEQ multiplex PCR, and TCRdb kept only the in-frame ones, dropping some. Among some 70,000 clones listed, under 90% were seen once. The material was blood, obtained before dendritic cell vaccination. These receptors were taken from a human donor with glioblastoma. The CDR3 runs from the conserved cysteine through the conserved F or W. The D gene is left open where the match is weak. Where a row states a size, it is once, few, many or the class of an expanded clone; other rows omit it.

-,TRBV9,-,TRBJ2-2,CASSVDPQSGELFF,TGTGCCAGCAGCGTAGATCCCCAATCCGGGGAGCTGTTTTTT
-,TRBV5-8,-,TRBJ1-1,CASQGQGTEAFF,TGTGCCAGCCAGGGGCAGGGCACTGAAGCTTTCTTT
-,TRBV5-1,-,TRBJ2-5,CASSLAGVLETQYF,TGCGCCAGCAGCTTGGCCGGGGTTTTGGAGACCCAGTACTTC
TRBD2,TRBV5-6,-,TRBJ2-5,CASSWGGAKETQYF,TGTGCCAGCAGCTGGGGAGGGGCCAAAGAGACCCAGTACTTC
TRBD1,TRBV6-5,once,TRBJ1-1,CASSYSWQGETEAFF,TGTGCCAGCAGTTACTCCTGGCAGGGGGAAACTGAAGCTTTCTTT
-,TRBV2,-,TRBJ1-5,CASRRQVSDQPQHF,TGTGCCAGCCGAAGACAGGTTAGCGATCAGCCCCAGCATTTT
-,TRBV9,-,TRBJ1-2,CASSVRGSGYTF,TGTGCCAGCAGCGTTAGAGGAAGCGGCTACACCTTC
TRBD1,TRBV6-5,-,TRBJ2-7,CASSPWTGGSYEQYF,TGTGCCAGCAGTCCCTGGACAGGGGGGTCCTACGAGCAGTACTTC
-,TRBV7-2,-,TRBJ1-1,CASSLVRAAEAFF,TGTGCCAGCAGCTTAGTCAGGGCTGCTGAAGCTTTCTTT
-,TRBV2,-,TRBJ1-4,CASRVQVTNEKLFF,TGTGCCAGCAGGGTGCAGGTTACTAATGAAAAACTGTTTTTT
TRBD1,TRBV25-1,once,TRBJ2-7,CASSEKGTGVYEGQYF,TGTGCCAGCAGTGAAAAAGGTACAGGGGTATACGAAGGGCAGTACTTC
-,TRBV6-6,-,TRBJ1-2,CASSYRGYGYTF,TGTGCCAGCAGTTACAGGGGCTATGGCTACACCTTC
-,TRBV11-2,-,TRBJ1-1,CASSLGLPARWGNTEAFF,TGTGCCAGCAGCTTGGGACTGCCGGCCCGGTGGGGTAACACTGAAGCTTTCTTT
-,TRBV5-1,few,TRBJ1-1,CASKEEEGLAEAFF,TGCGCCAGCAAGGAAGAGGAGGGACTCGCTGAAGCTTTCTTT
TRBD1,TRBV6-6,few,TRBJ1-3,CASRDPGQGDTIYF,TGTGCCAGCAGGGACCCGGGACAGGGTGACACCATATATTTT
-,TRBV6-4,-,TRBJ1-1,CASSRVQNTEAFF,TGTGCCAGCAGCCGGGTCCAGAACACTGAAGCTTTCTTT
-,TRBV6-5,-,TRBJ1-2,CASSRPNRGGYGYTF,TGTGCCAGCAGTCGACCCAACCGGGGGGGATATGGCTACACCTTC
TRBD1,TRBV4-2,-,TRBJ1-2,CASSQAIGGNYGYTF,TGTGCCAGCAGCCAAGCGATAGGGGGCAACTATGGCTACACCTTC
TRBD1,TRBV11-2,-,TRBJ2-5,CASSLGQGQWPKETQYF,TGTGCCAGCAGCCTGGGACAGGGCCAATGGCCCAAAGAGACCCAGTACTTC
TRBD1,TRBV6-1,-,TRBJ1-1,CASSARTGTTEAFF,TGTGCCAGCAGTGCCAGGACAGGGACCACTGAAGCTTTCTTT
-,TRBV11-1,-,TRBJ2-2,CASSLASGSRGGELFF,TGTGCCAGCAGCTTAGCATCCGGCAGCCGGGGCGGGGAGCTGTTTTTT
TRBD1,TRBV6-5,-,TRBJ1-2,CASRVGYGQDYGYTF,TGTGCCAGCAGGGTTGGTTACGGACAGGACTATGGCTACACCTTC
TRBD1,TRBV9,few,TRBJ1-2,CASSETRDRPPNYGYTF,TGTGCCAGCAGCGAGACCCGGGACAGGCCTCCCAACTATGGCTACACCTTC
-,TRBV7-9,once,TRBJ1-2,CASSFSAGVGYGYTF,TGTGCCAGCAGCTTTTCGGCAGGGGTCGGCTATGGCTACACCTTC